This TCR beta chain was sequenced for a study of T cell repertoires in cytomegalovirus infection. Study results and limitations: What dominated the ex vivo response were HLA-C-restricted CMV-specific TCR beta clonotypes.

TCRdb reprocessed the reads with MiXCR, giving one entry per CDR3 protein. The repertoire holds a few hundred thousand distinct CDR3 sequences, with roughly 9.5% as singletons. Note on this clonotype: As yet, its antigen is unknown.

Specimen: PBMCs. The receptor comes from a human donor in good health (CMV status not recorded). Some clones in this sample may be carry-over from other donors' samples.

CDR3 sequence (DNA): TGTGCCAGCAGCAGAGCCAGCTCGGGGCCCCAGCATTTT. Amino acid sequence: CASSRASSGPQHF. V is TRBV7-9 and J is TRBJ1-5, with D unresolved. Deletions cut 5 bases from V and 9 bases from J, with 14 bases between. CDR1 is SEHNR, CDR2 FQNEAQ, per germline (reference sequence). The CDR3 is 13 amino acids.